The following is a T cell receptor (beta chain) sequence with its context. Its antigen is not known. The data were obtained in a study of post-analysis software for immune sequencing data. In the study overall: Progressive-relapsing, secondary progressive and relapsing-remitting multiple sclerosis were among the disease courses included. Study outcomes and limitations: With TRBV5-6, TRBV5-1 and TRBV20-1 included, about five TRBV segments were more frequent in patients than in controls. Diversity measured as normalized Chao1 was significantly lower in multiple sclerosis patients than in controls.

Tagging with unique molecular identifiers was a feature of the TCR beta cDNA libraries. The source material, 1 to 10 million T cells, gave rise to 400,000 to 550,000 cDNA molecules. MiXCR, run by TCRdb on the PCR reads, gives a single entry per CDR3 protein. This sample has around 200,000 distinct CDR3 sequences, with roughly 28% found just once. The CDR3 has 14 amino acids. Germline V lookup: CDR1 MNHEY, CDR2 SMNVEV (reference sequence). The trim removed 6 bases at V and 3 bases at J, leaving 7 bases unmatched. The chain has TRBV27 and TRBJ2-7; 8 nucleotides agree with TRBD1. The sample comprised blood. This receptor was identified in a girl aged 2-17 years with multiple sclerosis. The DNA of the CDR3 is TGTGCCAGCAGCCCAGTTGGACAGGGCTACGAGCAGTACTTC. Amino acid sequence: CASSPVGQGYEQYF.